A selection of T cell receptor beta chains follows, all from one sample in a study of CD8 T cells in Susac syndrome. TCRdb redid the calling of the immunoSEQ multiplex PCR reads with MiXCR, one entry per CDR3 protein. This sample has hundreds of thousands of distinct CDR3 sequences; almost 97% occur once, and the top ten carry approximately 0.1%. Sequenced material: CD4+ T cells from PBMCs. All receptors derive from a human donor with Susac syndrome. Each CDR3 is given with its conserved first and last residue. The D gene is left open where the match is weak. Size is stated for part of the rows, as once, few or many counts, or as a class when the clone is expanded.

d_gene | abundance | j_gene | v_gene | CDR3nt | CDR3aa
NA | NA | TRBJ2-1 | TRBV20-1 | TGCAGTGCTACCGATACCCTCAATGAGCAGTTCTTC | CSATDTLNEQFF
NA | NA | TRBJ2-7 | TRBV20-1 | TGCAGTGCTAGGCTAGCGAGACAATCCTACGAGCAGTACTTC | CSARLARQSYEQYF
NA | NA | TRBJ2-1 | TRBV7-9 | TGTGCCAGCAGCTTCCTTCGGGGAAATGAGCAGTTCTTC | CASSFLRGNEQFF
NA | NA | TRBJ1-5 | TRBV20-1 | TGCAGTGCTACCCGAGACAGGATGTATCAGCCCCAGCATTTT | CSATRDRMYQPQHF
TRBD1 | NA | TRBJ1-2 | TRBV7-9 | TGTGCCAGCAGCTTACCCCCCGGGACAGGGGGCTCTGGCTACACCTTC | CASSLPPGTGGSGYTF
NA | NA | TRBJ1-5 | TRBV15 | TGTGCCACCAGCAGAGAACCTCCGGGACATGGTAGCAATCAGCCCCAGCATTTT | CATSREPPGHGSNQPQHF
NA | NA | TRBJ2-1 | TRBV20-1 | TGCAGTGCTACCGTACAGGCTTACAATGAGCAGTTCTTC | CSATVQAYNEQFF
NA | NA | TRBJ2-7 | TRBV7-8 | TGTGCCAGCAGTCATCTGCCCTACGAGCAGTACTTC | CASSHLPYEQYF
NA | NA | TRBJ1-3 | TRBV28 | TGTGCCAGCAGTCTAATCCACAGGGCTGGAAACACCATATATTTT | CASSLIHRAGNTIYF
NA | NA | TRBJ2-7 | TRBV5-1 | TGCGCCAGCAGCTTGAGTCGGGACTCCTACGAGCAGTACTTC | CASSLSRDSYEQYF
NA | NA | TRBJ1-1 | TRBV6-5 | TGTGCCAGCAGTACCACCGTTGAAGCTTTCTTT | CASSTTVEAFF
NA | NA | TRBJ2-5 | TRBV20-1 | TGCAGTGCTAGAGATGGAATCGGAAGGGCGGAGACCCAGTACTTC | CSARDGIGRAETQYF
TRBD1 | NA | TRBJ1-5 | TRBV29-1 | TGCAGCGTAGCCACAGGGGTGGGCCAGCCCCAGCATTTT | CSVATGVGQPQHF
TRBD1 | NA | TRBJ2-1 | TRBV7-3 | TGTGCCAGCAGCGTCCGGGACAGGGATTCCAATGAGCAGTTCTTC | CASSVRDRDSNEQFF
NA | NA | TRBJ2-3 | TRBV15 | TGTGCCACCAGCCAAGGTGGGGGAGACACGCAGTATTTT | CATSQGGGDTQYF
NA | once | TRBJ1-1 | TRBV20-1 | TGCAGTGCTCTGATGTCGGGACTTCCGAACACTGAAGCTTTCTTT | CSALMSGLPNTEAFF
NA | NA | TRBJ2-7 | TRBV5-1 | TGCGCCAGCAGCTTGGACCCGGGCAGCTCCTACGAGCAGTACTTC | CASSLDPGSSYEQYF
NA | NA | TRBJ2-7 | TRBV2 | TGTGCCAGCCGGCCGGACAGACCTTCAAACGAGCAGTACTTC | CASRPDRPSNEQYF
TRBD1 | NA | TRBJ1-1 | TRBV7-9 | TGTGCCAGCAGCTTGGCCTTAGGGGGCACCACTGAAGCTTTCTTT | CASSLALGGTTEAFF
NA | NA | TRBJ2-7 | TRBV19 | TGTGCCAGTAGCAACACTTTCGCAGGGGACGAGCAGTACTTC | CASSNTFAGDEQYF
TRBD2 | once | TRBJ2-3 | TRBV2 | TGTGCCAGCAGTAATGGACTAGCGGGAGGTACAGATACGCAGTATTTT | CASSNGLAGGTDTQYF
NA | NA | TRBJ2-6 | TRBV28 | TGTGCCAGCACTATTGGGCAGGGAACCAACGTCCTGACTTTC | CASTIGQGTNVLTF
NA | once | TRBJ2-5 | TRBV6-6 | TGTGCCAGCAGTTACGCCCCAGGCAGTGCTCAAGAGACCCAGTACTTC | CASSYAPGSAQETQYF
TRBD2 | NA | TRBJ2-1 | TRBV18 | TGTGCCAGCTCACCTCAGACTAGCGGGAGTGGTGAGCAGTTCTTC | CASSPQTSGSGEQFF
NA | NA | TRBJ2-5 | TRBV4-1 | TGCGCCAGCAGCCAAGTCGGAACAGAAGAAGAGACCCAGTACTTC | CASSQVGTEEETQYF
NA | NA | TRBJ1-2 | TRBV27 | TGTGCCAGCAGTTCGGGACCTTGGAGTGGCTACACCTTC | CASSSGPWSGYTF
NA | once | TRBJ2-7 | TRBV14 | TGTGCCAGCAGCCAATCCCAAGGATCCAACTCCGAGCAGTACTTC | CASSQSQGSNSEQYF
NA | NA | TRBJ1-2 | TRBV12-3/TRBV12-4 | TGTGCCAGCAGAAAAAGACCAGGGGAAGGGTATGGCTACACCTTC | CASRKRPGEGYGYTF